Listed here is a single T cell receptor (beta chain). These data are taken from a study of blood T cell repertoires in COVID-19. Using immunoSEQ multiplex PCR, the repertoire was profiled, and TCRdb retains in-frame clones only, with some absent. The repertoire holds around 370,000 clones, with 85% to 90% as singletons. The trim removed 1 base at V and 2 bases at J, leaving 11 bases unmatched. The CDR3 runs to 19 residues. Germline CDR1 is LGHDT and CDR2 is YNNKEL (reference sequence). The chain has TRBV3-1 (or the pseudogene TRBV3-2) and TRBJ2-7; 13 bases agree with TRBD2. The sample was PBMCs or T cells enriched from blood (not recorded which). This TCR derives from a woman aged 18-35 years who had recovered from COVID-19. This CDR3 reads CASSQGPLAGGPPPYEQYF. DNA for the CDR3: TGTGCCAGCAGCCAAGGTCCACTAGCGGGGGGGCCTCCTCCCTACGAGCAGTACTTC.